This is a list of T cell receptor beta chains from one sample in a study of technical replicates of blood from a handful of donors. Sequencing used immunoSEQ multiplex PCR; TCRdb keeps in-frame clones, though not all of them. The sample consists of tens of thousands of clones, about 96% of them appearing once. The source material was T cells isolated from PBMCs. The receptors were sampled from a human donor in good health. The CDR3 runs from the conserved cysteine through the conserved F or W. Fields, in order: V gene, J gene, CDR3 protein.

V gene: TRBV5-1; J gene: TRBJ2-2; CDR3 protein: CASKITVTAGELFF
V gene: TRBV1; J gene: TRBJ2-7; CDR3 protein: CTSSQDKHPRQDHEQYF
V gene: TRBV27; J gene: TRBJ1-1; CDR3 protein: CASSPLGGTSPEAFF
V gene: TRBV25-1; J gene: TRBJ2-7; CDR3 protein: CASSVTIYEQYF
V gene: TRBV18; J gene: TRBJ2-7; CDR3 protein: CASSPTGGLDYEQYF
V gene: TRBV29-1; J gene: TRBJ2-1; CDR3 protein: CSARGNEQFF
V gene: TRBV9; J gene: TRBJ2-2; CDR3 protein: CASSQNRGEQRNTGELFF
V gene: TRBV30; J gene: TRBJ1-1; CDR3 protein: CAWDRATEAFF
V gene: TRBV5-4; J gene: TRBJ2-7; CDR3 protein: CASSPAGYEQYF
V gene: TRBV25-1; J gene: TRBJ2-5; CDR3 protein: CASSDPRESQETQYF
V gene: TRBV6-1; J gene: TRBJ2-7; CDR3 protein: CASDRGSYEQYF
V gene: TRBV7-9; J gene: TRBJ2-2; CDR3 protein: CASSTSGSRGGELFF
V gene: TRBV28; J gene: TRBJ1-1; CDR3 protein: CASSLFLGTNTEAFF
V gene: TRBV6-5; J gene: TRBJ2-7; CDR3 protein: CASSSSYYEQYF
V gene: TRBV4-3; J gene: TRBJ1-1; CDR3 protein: CASSQGRRPTEAFF
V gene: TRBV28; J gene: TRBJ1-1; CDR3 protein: CASSLRVATEAFF
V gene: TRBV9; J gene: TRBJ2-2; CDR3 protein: CASSVGTPTGELFF
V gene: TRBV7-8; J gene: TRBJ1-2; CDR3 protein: CASRPGHNYGYTF
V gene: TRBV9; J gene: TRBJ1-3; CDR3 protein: CASSVRGVREDTIYF
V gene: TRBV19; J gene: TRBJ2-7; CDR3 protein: CASSITSGSEQYF
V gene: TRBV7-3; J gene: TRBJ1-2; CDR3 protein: CASSKGQGRNYGYTF
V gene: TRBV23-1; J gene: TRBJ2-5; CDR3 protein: CASSQFRVRVQETQYF
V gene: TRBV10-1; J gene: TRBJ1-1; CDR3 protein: CASSEDSFSPEAFF
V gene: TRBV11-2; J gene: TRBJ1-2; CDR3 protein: CASSPTGGNYGYTF
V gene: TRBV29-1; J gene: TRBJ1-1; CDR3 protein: CSGLMNTEAFF
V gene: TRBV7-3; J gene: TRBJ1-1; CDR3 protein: CASSSTGNTEAFF
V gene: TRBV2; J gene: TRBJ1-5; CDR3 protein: CASGKTGDYQPQHF
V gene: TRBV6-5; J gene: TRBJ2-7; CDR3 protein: CASSGSTGPFYEQYF
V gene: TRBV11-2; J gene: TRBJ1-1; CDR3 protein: CASSQTGNGEAFF
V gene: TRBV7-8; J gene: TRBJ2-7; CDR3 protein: CASTQGVGHYEQYF
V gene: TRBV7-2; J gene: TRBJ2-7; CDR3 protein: CASSDRTGVVTYEQYF
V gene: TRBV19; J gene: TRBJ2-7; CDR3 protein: CASTSGGTYEQYF
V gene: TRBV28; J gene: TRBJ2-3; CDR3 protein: CASSPGTRGDTQYF
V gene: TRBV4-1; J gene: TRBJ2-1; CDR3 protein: CASSQAGGDEQFF
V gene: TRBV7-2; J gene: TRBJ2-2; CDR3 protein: CASSSGGNTGELFF
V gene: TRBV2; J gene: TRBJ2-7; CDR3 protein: CASRKTTGVSYEQYF
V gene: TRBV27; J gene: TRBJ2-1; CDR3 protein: CASSLSGTVNEQFF
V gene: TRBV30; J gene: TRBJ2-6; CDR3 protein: CAWSAGAGANVLTF
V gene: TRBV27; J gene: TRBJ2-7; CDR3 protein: CASSYFLGTSGILHEQYF
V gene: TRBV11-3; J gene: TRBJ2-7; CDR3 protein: CASSLDRAGGPGSYEQYF
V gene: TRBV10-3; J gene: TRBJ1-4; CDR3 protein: CAISETGTGNEKLFF
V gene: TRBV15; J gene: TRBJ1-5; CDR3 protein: CATSKGQGLGTQHF
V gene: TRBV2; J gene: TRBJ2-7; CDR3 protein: CASTATGAYEQYF
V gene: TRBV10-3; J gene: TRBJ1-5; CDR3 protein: CAISGTGNQPQHF
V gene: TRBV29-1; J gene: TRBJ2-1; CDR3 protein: CSVGLAGALGQFF
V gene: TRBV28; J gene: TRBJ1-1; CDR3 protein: CASSLGQTNTEAFF
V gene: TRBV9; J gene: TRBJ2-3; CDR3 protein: CASSVAGVPDTQYF
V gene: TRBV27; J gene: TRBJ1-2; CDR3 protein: CASSFVGRGLGYTF
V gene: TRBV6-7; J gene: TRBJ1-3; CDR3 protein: CASSYSRGSGNTIYF
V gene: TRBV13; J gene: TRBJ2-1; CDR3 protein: CASSPIVSPTTGDLSNEQFF